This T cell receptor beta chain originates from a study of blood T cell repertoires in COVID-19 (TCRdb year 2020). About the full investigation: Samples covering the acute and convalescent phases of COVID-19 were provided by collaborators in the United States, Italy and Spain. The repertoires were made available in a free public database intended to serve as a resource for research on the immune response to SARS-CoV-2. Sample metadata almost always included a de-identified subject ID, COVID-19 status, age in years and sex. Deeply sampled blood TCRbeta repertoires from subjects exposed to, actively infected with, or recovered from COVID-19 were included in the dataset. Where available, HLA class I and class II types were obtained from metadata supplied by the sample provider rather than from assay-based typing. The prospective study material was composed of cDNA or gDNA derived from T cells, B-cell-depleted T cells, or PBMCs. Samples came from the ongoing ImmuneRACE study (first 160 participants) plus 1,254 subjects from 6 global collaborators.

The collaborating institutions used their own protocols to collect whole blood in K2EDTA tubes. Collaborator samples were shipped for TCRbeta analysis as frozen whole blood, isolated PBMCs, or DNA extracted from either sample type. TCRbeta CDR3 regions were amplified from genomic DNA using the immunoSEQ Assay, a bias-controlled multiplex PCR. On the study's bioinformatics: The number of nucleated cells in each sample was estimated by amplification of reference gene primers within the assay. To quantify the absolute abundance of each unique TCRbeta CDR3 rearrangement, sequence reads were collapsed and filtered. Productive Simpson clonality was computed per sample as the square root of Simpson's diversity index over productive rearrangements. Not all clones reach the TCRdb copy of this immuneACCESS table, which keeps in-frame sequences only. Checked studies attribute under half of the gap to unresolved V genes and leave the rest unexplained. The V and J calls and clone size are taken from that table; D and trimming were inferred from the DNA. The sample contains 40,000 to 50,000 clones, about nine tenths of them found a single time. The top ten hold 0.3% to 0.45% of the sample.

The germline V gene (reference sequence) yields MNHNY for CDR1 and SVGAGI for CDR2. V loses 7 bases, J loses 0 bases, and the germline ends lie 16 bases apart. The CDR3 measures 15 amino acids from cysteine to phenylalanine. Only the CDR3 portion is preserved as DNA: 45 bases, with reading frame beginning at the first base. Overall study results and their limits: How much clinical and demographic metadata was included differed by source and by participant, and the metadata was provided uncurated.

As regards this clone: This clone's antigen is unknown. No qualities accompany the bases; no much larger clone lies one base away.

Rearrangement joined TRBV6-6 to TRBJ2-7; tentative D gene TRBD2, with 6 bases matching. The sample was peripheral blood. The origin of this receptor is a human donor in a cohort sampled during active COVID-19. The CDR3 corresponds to CASKETGGFSYEQYF. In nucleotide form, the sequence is TGTGCCAGCAAAGAAACTGGGGGGTTCTCCTACGAGCAGTACTTC.